The T cell receptor beta chain described here comes from a study of Graves' ophthalmopathy and Graves' hyperthyroidism. Looking at the study overall: Before any treatment was given, at initial diagnosis, peripheral blood was collected.

TCR beta CDR3 regions were amplified from RNA transcripts. RT-PCR was first run with HTBI primers, then multiplex PCR in a second round. MiXCR was run by TCRdb on the multiplex PCR reads, yielding one entry per CDR3 protein. The sample has 350,000 to 450,000 distinct CDR3 sequences, 20% to 25% seen once. Germline V gene sequence: CDR1 GTSNPN, CDR2 SVGIG (reference sequence). V lost 5 bases and J lost 1, with 9 bases in between. This CDR3 spans 13 amino acids. This clonotype was recorded many times. The sample was peripheral blood. V usage is TRBV30 and J usage is TRBJ2-4; D is unresolved. The receptor was derived from a woman younger than 30 with stable Graves' hyperthyroidism. This CDR3 is CAWDLGAKNIQYF. The CDR3 region has the DNA TGTGCCTGGGACCTAGGGGCCAAAAACATTCAGTACTTC.